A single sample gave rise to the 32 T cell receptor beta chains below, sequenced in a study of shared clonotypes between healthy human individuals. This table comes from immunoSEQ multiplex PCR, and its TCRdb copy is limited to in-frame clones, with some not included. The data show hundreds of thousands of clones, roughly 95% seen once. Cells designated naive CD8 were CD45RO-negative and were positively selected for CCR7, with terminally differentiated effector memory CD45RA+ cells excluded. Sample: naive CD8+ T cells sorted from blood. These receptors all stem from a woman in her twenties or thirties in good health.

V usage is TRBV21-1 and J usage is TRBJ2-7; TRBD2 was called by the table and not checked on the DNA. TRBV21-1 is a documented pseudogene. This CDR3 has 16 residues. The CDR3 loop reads CASSKGERDFSYEQYF. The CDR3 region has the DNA TGTGCCAGCAGCAAAGGTGAGCGGGATTTCTCCTACGAGCAGTACTTC.

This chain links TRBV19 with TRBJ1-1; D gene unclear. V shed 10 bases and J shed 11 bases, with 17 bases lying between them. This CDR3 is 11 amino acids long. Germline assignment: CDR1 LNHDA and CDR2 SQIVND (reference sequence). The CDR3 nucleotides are TGTGCCACCCAGGACGGATGGTGGGCTTTCTTT. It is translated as CATQDGWWAFF.

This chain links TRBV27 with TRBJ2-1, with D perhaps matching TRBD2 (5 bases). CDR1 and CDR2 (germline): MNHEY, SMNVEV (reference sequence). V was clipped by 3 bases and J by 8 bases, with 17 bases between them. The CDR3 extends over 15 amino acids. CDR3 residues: CASSFVGDLRDEQFF. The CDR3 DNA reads TGTGCCAGCAGTTTCGTGGGAGACCTTAGAGATGAGCAGTTCTTC.

This chain's CDR3 is CASSLTPPQGREGYTF. CDR3 sequence (DNA): TGTGCCAGCAGCTTAACACCACCGCAGGGGCGAGAGGGCTACACCTTC. The genes are TRBV11-2 and TRBJ1-2, with a tentative D call TRBD1 (6 bases). Trimming cost V 2 bases and J 8 bases, with 21 bases left between them. Germline loops: CDR1 SGHAT, CDR2 FQNNGV. This CDR3 spans 16 amino acids.

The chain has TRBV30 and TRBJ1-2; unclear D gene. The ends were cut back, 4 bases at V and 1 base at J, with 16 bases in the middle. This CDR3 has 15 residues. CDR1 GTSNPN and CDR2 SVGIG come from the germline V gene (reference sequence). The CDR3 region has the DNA TGTGCCTGGACTGAGGATGCCGGGGATAACTATGGCTACACCTTC. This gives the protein CAWTEDAGDNYGYTF.

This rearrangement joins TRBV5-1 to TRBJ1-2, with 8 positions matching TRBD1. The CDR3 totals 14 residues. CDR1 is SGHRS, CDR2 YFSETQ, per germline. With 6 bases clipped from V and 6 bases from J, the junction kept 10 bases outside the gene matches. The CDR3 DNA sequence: TGCGCCAGCAACCTGACAGGGGATAAAGATGGCTACACCTTC. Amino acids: CASNLTGDKDGYTF.

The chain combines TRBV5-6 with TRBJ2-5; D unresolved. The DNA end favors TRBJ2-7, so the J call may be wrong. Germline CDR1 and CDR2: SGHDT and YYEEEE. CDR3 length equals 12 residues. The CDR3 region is CASSFGLYEQYF. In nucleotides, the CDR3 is TGTGCCAGCAGCTTTGGGTTATACGAGCAGTACTTC.

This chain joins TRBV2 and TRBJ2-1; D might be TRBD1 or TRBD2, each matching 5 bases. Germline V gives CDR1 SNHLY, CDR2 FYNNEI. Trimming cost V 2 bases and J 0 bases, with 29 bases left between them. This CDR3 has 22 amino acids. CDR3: CASSEWTHIVDLRADSYNEQFF. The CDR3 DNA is TGTGCCAGCAGTGAATGGACACATATTGTAGACTTGCGAGCGGACTCCTACAATGAGCAGTTCTTC.

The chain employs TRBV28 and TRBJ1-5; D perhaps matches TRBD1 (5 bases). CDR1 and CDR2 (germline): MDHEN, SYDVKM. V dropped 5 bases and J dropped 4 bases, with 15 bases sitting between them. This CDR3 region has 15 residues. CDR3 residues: CASSPFRGQNQPQHF. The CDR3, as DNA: TGTGCCAGCAGTCCCTTTAGGGGTCAAAATCAGCCCCAGCATTTT.

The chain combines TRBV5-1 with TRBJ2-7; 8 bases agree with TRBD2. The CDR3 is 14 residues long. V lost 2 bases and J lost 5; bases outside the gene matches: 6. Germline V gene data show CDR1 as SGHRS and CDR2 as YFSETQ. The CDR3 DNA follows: TGCGCCAGCAGCTTCAGCGGGAGTATGGACGAGCAGTACTTC. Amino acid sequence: CASSFSGSMDEQYF.

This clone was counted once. CDR3 bases: TGTGCCAGCAGCTGGGACAGGGGGATCTACGAGCAGTACTTC. Protein: CASSWDRGIYEQYF. The gene calls are TRBV11-2 and TRBJ2-7, with TRBD1 identical over 11 bases. V was clipped by 4 bases and J by 3 bases; unmatched bases: 2. This CDR3 region has 14 residues. Per germline, CDR1 SGHAT and CDR2 FQNNGV. The entire variable domain, with the rest obtained from reference TRBV11-2 and TRBJ2-7, is as follows: EAGVAQSPRYKIIEKRQSVAFWCNPISGHATLYWYQQILGQGPKLLIQFQNNGVVDDSQLPKDRFSAERLKGVDSTLKIQPAKLEDSAVYLCASSWDRGIYEQYFGPGTRLTVT.

CDR3 residues: CASSYSTSGTAYEQYF. The CDR3 DNA reads TGTGCCAGCAGCTACTCGACTAGCGGGACCGCCTACGAGCAGTACTTC. The chain is built from TRBV5-6 and TRBJ2-7; 11 nucleotides line up with TRBD2. The V gene end was trimmed by 3 bases and the J gene end by 2 bases; junction bases not matched to a gene: 7. The germline gives CDR1 SGHDT, CDR2 YYEEEE. The CDR3 loop spans 16 amino acids.

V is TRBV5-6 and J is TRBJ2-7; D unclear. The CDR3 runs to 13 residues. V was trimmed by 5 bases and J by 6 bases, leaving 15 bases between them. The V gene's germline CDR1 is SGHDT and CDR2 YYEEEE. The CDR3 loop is CASSIILGREQYF. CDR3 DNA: TGTGCCAGCAGTATAATTCTAGGGCGCGAGCAGTACTTC.

The CDR3 DNA sequence: TGTGCCAGTAGCGGGGAGAAGTACGAAAAACTGTTTTTT. Amino acid sequence: CASSGEKYEKLFF. This chain links TRBV19 with TRBJ1-4; D gene uncertain. Between the trimmed V and J ends, which lost 6 bases and 8 bases, there was a span of 13 bases. The CDR3 has 13 residues. The V gene's germline CDR1 is LNHDA and CDR2 SQIVND (reference sequence). Complete variable domain (other parts from reference TRBV19 and TRBJ1-4): DGGITQSPKYLFRKEGQNVTLSCEQNLNHDAMYWYRQDPGQGLRLIYYSQIVNDFQKGDIAEGYSVSREKKESFPLTVTSAQKNPTAFYLCASSGEKYEKLFFGSGTQLSVL.

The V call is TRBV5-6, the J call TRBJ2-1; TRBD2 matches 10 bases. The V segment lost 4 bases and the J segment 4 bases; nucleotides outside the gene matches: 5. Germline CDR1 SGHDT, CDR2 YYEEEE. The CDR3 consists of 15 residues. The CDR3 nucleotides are TGTGCCAGCAGCATAGGACTAGCGGAGTACAATGAGCAGTTCTTC. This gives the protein CASSIGLAEYNEQFF.

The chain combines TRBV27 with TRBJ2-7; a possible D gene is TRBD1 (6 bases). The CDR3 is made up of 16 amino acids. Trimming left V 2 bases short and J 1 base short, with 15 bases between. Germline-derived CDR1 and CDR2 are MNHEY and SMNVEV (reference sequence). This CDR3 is CASSLQVGTPSYEQYF. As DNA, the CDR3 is TGTGCCAGCAGTTTACAAGTCGGGACACCATCCTACGAGCAGTACTTC.

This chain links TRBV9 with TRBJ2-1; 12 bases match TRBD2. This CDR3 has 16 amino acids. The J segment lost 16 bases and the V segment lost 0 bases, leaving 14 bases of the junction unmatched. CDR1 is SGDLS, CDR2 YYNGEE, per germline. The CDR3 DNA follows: TGTGCCAGCAGCGTAGCCTTGACTAGCGGGAGCCCAGGAAAATTCTTC. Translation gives CASSVALTSGSPGKFF.

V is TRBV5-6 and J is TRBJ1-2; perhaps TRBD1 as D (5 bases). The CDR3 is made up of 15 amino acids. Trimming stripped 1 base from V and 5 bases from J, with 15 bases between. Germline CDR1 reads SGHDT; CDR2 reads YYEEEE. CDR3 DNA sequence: TGTGCCAGCAGCTTGAGTATTCGGGGGTTTTATGGCTACACCTTC. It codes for CASSLSIRGFYGYTF.

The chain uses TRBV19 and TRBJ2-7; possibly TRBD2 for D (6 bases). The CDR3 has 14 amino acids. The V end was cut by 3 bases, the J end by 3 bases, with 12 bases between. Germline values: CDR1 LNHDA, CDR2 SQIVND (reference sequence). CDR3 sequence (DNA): TGTGCCAGTAGTATGCGAACTAGCATCTACGAGCAGTACTTC. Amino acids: CASSMRTSIYEQYF.

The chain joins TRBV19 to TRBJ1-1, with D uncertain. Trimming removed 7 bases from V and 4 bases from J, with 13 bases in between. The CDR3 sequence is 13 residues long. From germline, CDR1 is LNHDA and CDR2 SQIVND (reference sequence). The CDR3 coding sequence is TGTGCCAGTAACCCGGGAATAGGCACTGAAGCTTTCTTT. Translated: CASNPGIGTEAFF.

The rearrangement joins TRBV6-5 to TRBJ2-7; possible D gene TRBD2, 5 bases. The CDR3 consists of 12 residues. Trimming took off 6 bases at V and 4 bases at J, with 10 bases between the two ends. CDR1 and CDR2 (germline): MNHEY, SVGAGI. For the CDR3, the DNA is TGTGCCAGCAGCCAACGAGGGTACGAGCAGTACTTC. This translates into CASSQRGYEQYF.

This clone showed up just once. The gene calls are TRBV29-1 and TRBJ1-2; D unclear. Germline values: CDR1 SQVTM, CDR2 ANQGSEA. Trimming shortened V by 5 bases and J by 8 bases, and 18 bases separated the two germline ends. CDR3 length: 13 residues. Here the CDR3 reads CSVHDRTREGYTF. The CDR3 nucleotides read TGCAGCGTTCACGACCGAACCCGGGAAGGCTACACCTTC.

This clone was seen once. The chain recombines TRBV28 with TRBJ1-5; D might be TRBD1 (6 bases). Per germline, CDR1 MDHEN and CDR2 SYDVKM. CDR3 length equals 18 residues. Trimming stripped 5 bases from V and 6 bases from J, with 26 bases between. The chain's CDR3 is CASSVTLGIQGVGQPQHF. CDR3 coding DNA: TGTGCCAGCAGTGTAACCCTGGGGATACAGGGAGTGGGTCAGCCCCAGCATTTT.

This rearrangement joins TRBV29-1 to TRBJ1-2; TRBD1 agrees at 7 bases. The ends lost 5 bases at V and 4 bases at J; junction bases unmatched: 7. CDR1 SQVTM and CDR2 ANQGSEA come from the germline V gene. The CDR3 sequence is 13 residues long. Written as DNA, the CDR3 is TGCAGCGTTCATACAGGGGATAGCTATGGCTACACCTTC. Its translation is CSVHTGDSYGYTF.

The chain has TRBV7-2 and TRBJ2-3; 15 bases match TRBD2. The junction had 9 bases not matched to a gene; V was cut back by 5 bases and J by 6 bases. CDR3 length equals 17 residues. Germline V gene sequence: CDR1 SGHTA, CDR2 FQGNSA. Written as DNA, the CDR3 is TGTGCCAGCAGCCTTTTCTCCGGACTAGCGGGAGGGGATACGCAGTATTTT. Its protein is CASSLFSGLAGGDTQYF.

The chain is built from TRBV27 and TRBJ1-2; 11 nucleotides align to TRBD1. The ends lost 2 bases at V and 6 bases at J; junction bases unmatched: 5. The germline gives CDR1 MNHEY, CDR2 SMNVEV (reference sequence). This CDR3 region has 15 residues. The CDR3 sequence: CASSLGTGGLDGYTF. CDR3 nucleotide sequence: TGTGCCAGCAGTTTAGGGACAGGGGGATTGGATGGCTACACCTTC.

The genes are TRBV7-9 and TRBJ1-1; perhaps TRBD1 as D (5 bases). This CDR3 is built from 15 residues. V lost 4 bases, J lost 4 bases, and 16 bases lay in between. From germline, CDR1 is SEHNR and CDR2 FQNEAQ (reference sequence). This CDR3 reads CASSSLRGGSTEAFF. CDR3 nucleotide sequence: TGTGCCAGCAGCTCCCTGCGCGGGGGAAGCACTGAAGCTTTCTTT.

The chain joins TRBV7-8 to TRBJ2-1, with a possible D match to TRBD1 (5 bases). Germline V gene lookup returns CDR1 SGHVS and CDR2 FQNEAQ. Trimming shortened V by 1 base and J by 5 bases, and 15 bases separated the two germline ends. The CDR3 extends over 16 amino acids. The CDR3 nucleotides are TGTGCCAGCAGCTTAGATCCGCAGGGTGGGCACAATGAGCAGTTCTTC. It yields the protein CASSLDPQGGHNEQFF.

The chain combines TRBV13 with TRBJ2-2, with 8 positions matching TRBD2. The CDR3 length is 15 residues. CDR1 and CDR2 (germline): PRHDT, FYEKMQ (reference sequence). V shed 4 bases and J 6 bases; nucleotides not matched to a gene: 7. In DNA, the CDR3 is TGTGCCAGCAGCTCTGGACTAGCATTGTCCGGGGAGCTGTTTTTT. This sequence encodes CASSSGLALSGELFF. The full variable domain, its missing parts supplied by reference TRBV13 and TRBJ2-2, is AAGVIQSPRHLIKEKRETATLKCYPIPRHDTVYWYQQGPGQDPQFLISFYEKMQSDKGSIPDRFSAQQFSDYHSELNMSSLELGDSALYFCASSSGLALSGELFFGEGSRLTVL.

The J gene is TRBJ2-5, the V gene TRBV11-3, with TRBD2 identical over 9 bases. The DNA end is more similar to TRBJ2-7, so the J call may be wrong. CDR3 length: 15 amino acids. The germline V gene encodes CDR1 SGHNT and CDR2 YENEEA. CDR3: CASSYTTSGPYEQYF. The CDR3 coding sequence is TGTGCCAGCAGCTACACGACTAGCGGTCCCTACGAGCAGTACTTC.

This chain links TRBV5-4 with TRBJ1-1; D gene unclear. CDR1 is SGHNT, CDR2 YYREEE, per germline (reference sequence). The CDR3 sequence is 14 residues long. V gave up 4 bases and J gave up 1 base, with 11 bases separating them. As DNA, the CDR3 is TGTGCCAGCAGCCAAGATCCTCCGAACACTGAAGCTTTCTTT. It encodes CASSQDPPNTEAFF.

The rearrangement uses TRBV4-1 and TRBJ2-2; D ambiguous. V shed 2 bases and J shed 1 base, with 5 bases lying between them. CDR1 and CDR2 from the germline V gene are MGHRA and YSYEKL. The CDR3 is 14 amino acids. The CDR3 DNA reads TGCGCCAGCAGCCAATCGTTGAACACCGGGGAGCTGTTTTTT. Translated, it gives CASSQSLNTGELFF.